One sample yielded the 9 T cell receptor beta chains listed below, sequenced in a study of blood T cells in healthy people across ages (dated by TCRdb to the mid-2010s). The method behind the library was 5' RACE. TCRdb records Illumina HiSeq 2500 as the sequencer. A second roughly 6 to 12 cycle PCR used a sample-barcoded 5' primer and a J-beta primer mix. The raw public data were reprocessed by TCRdb itself: fastp quality trimming at Q25, MiXCR clonotype calling, in-frame beta chains only. Rows are unified per CDR3 protein, each entry keeping the most common DNA and genes. The sample records roughly 900,000 distinct CDR3 sequences, about 30% of which are singletons. Around a sixth of the sample lies in the top ten. Material for sequencing was blood. These receptor sequences come from a woman aged 80 or over in good health.

The table lists this clonotype with a few counts. The rearrangement uses TRBV18 and TRBJ1-5, with 10 bases identical to TRBD1. CDR3 length: 15 residues. From germline, CDR1 is KGHSH and CDR2 LQKENI. The ends lost 2 bases at V and 7 bases at J; junction bases unmatched: 5. The CDR3 nucleotides read TGTGCCAGCTCACCAACCGGGACAGGGGACCAGCCCCAGCATTTT. Translating it yields CASSPTGTGDQPQHF.

To note about this clonotype: This may be a read error: a much more frequent sequence differs by one nucleotide. The CDR3 DNA follows: TGTGCCAGCAGCTCTTCGCGGGGTTCACCCTCCTACAATGAGCAGTACTTC. Its protein is CASSSSRGSPSYNEQYF. The chain combines TRBV7-2 with TRBJ2-1; TRBD2 is a possible D gene (6 bases). The DNA end is a closer match to TRBJ2-7, so the J assignment may be wrong. The CDR3 length is 17 residues. Germline assignment: CDR1 SGHTA and CDR2 FQGNSA.

This clonotype appeared many times. V and J are TRBV7-2 and TRBJ2-5; either TRBD1 or TRBD2 may fit D (5 bases each). CDR1 SGHTA and CDR2 FQGNSA come from the germline V gene. The germline V and J ends were trimmed by 5 bases and 5 bases, with 15 bases remaining between them. This CDR3 spans 14 amino acids. CDR3 in amino acids: CASSPGRWGETQYF. The CDR3 DNA reads as TGTGCCAGCAGCCCCGGACGGTGGGGGGAGACCCAGTACTTC. Full variable domain (outside the CDR3, taken from reference TRBV7-2 and TRBJ2-5): GAGVSQSPSNKVTEKGKDVELRCDPISGHTALYWYRQSLGQGLEFLIYFQGNSAPDKSGLPSDRFSAERTGGSVSTLTIQRTQQEDSAVYLCASSPGRWGETQYFGPGTRLLVL.

A note on this clonotype: Mismatch with germline at one junction end may stem from a read error. The rearrangement joins TRBV30 to TRBJ1-4; D possibly corresponds to TRBD1 (5 bases). The CDR3 runs to 12 residues. The germline gives CDR1 GTSNPN, CDR2 SVGIG (reference sequence). The CDR3 spells CARSVQGARLFF. As DNA, the CDR3 is TGTGCCCGGAGTGTACAAGGGGCGAGGTTGTTTTTT.

This clonotype has a count of ten or more. The DNA of the CDR3 is TGTGCCATCAGTAGGACAGGGGGACACTATGGCTACACCTTC. It encodes CAISRTGGHYGYTF. This chain links TRBV10-3 with TRBJ1-2, with TRBD1 matching over 10 bases. CDR1 and CDR2 (germline): ENHRY, SYGVKD. V was pared by 5 bases and J by 3 bases, with 3 bases of the junction left unmatched. The CDR3 runs 14 residues.

This clonotype was observed at least ten times. The gene calls are TRBV7-2 and TRBJ2-3; weak D call: TRBD2 (7 bases). This CDR3 is built from 13 residues. CDR1 and CDR2 (germline): SGHTA, FQGNSA. V lost 7 bases and J lost 8, with 16 bases in between. The CDR3 DNA sequence: TGTGCCAGCACCAATAGAGGGGGGGCTACGCAGTATTTT. Translating gives CASTNRGGATQYF.

This clonotype was counted a few times. This may be a read error, as it is one base from a much larger clone. The chain uses TRBV24-1 and TRBJ2-5, with D uncertain. From germline, CDR1 is KGHDR and CDR2 SFDVKD. This CDR3 region has 13 residues. The V end lost 7 bases, the J end lost 3 bases, and 11 bases lay between the germline ends. CDR3 sequence reads: CATRDRWEETQYF. For the CDR3, the DNA is TGTGCCACCAGGGATCGGTGGGAAGAGACCCAGTACTTC.

J is TRBJ2-1 and V is TRBV27; TRBD2 matches 7 bases. The CDR3 contains 15 residues. V shed 7 bases and J 0 bases; nucleotides not matched to a gene: 6. The germline V gene encodes CDR1 MNHEY and CDR2 SMNVEV (reference sequence). CDR3 in amino acids: CASNLGLGSYNEQFF. The CDR3 DNA is TGTGCCAGCAACCTCGGACTAGGCTCCTACAATGAGCAGTTCTTC.

The sample holds a few counts of this clonotype. A much larger clone differs by one base, so this may be a read error. The chain is built from TRBV29-1 and TRBJ2-1; 7 bases are shared with TRBD2. The J call may be incorrect, as the DNA end agrees better with TRBJ2-7. This CDR3 comprises 14 residues. Per germline, CDR1 SQVTM and CDR2 ANQGSEA. The CDR3 spells CSVEGGSSYNEQYF. The CDR3 coding sequence is TGCAGCGTTGAGGGGGGGAGCTCCTACAATGAGCAGTACTTC.